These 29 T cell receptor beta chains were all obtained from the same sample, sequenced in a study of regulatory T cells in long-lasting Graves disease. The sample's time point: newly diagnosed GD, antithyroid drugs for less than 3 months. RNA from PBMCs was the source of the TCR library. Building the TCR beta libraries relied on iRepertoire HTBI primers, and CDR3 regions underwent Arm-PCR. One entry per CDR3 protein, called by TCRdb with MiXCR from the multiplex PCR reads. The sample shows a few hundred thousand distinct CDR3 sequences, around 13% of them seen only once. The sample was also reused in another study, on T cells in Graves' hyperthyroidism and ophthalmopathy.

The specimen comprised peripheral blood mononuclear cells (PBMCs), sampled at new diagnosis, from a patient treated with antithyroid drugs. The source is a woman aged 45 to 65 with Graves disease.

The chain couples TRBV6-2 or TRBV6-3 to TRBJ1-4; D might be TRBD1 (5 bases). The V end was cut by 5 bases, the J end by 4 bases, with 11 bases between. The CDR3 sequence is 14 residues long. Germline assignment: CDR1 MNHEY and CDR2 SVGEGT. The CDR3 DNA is TGTGCCAGCAGTCGGACACCTTATAATGAAAAACTGTTTTTT. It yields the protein CASSRTPYNEKLFF.

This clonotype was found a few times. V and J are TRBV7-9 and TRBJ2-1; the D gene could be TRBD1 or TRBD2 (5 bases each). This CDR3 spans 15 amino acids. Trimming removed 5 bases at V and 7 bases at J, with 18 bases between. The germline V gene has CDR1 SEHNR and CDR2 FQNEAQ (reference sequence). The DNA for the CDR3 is TGTGCCAGCAGCCCTTACCAGGGACCACCTAATGAGCAGTTCTTC. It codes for CASSPYQGPPNEQFF.

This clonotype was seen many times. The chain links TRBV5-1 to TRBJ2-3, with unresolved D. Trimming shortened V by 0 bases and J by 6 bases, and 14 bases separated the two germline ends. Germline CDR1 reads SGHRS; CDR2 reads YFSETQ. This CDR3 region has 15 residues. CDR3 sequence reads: CASSLAAAHGDTQYF. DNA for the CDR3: TGCGCCAGCAGCTTGGCGGCTGCGCATGGGGATACGCAGTATTTT. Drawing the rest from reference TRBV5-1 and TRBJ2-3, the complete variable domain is KAGVTQTPRYLIKTRGQQVTLSCSPISGHRSVSWYQQTPGQGLQFLFEYFSETQRNKGNFPGRFSGRQFSNSRSEMNVSTLELGDSALYLCASSLAAAHGDTQYFGPGTRLTVL.

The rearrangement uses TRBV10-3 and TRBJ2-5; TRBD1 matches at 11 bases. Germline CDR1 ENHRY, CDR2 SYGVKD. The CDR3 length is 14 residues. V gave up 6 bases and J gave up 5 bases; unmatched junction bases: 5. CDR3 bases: TGTGCCATCAGAGGGACAGGGGGTGTGGAGACCCAGTACTTC. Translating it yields CAIRGTGGVETQYF.

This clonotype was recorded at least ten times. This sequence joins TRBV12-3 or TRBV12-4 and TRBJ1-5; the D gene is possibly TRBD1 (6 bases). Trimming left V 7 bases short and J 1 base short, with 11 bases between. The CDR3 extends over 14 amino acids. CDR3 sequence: CASMRGASNQPQHF. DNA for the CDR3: TGTGCCAGCATGAGGGGGGCGAGCAATCAGCCCCAGCATTTT.

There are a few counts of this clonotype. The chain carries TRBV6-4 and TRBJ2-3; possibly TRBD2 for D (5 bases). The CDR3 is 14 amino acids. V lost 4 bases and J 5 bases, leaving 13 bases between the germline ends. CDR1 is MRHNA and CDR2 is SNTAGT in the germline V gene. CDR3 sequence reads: CASSVKGGGDTQYF. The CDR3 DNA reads TGTGCCAGCAGTGTAAAGGGTGGAGGAGATACGCAGTATTTT.

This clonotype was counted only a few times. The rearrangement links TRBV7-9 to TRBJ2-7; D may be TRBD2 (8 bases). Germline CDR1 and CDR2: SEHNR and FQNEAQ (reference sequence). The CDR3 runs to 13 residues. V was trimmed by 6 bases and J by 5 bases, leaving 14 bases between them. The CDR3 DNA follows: TGTGCCAGCAGTCGGGAGGGGGCCCACGAGCAGTACTTC. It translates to CASSREGAHEQYF.

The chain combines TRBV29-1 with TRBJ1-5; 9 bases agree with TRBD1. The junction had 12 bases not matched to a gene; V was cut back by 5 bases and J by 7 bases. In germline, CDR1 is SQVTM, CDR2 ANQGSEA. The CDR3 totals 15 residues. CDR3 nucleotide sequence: TGCAGCGTTAGCACTGGGACAGGGATCTTACAGCCCCAGCATTTT. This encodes CSVSTGTGILQPQHF. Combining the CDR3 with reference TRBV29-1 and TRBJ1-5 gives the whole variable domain SAVISQKPSRDICQRGTSLTIQCQVDSQVTMMFWYRQQPGQSLTLIATANQGSEATYESGFVIDKFPISRPNLTFSTLTVSNMSPEDSSIYLCSVSTGTGILQPQHFGDGTRLSIL.

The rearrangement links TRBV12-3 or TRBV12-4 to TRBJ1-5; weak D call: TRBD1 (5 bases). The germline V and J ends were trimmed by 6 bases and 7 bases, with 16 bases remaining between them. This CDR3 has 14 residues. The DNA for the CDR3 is TGTGCCAGCAGCTATGACTATGGGGGACAGCCCCAGCATTTT. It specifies CASSYDYGGQPQHF.

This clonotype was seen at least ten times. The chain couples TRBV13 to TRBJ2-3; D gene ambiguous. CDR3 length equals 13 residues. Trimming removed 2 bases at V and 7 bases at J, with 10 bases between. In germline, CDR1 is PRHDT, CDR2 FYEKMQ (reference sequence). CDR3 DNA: TGTGCCAGCAGCTTAAAAGGATCGAATACGCAGTATTTT. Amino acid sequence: CASSLKGSNTQYF.

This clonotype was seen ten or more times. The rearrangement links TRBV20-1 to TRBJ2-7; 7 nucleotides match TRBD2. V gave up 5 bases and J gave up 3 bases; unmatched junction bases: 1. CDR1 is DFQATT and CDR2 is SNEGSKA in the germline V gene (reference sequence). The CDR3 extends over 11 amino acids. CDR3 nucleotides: TGCAGTGCTCGGGACTACTACGAGCAGTACTTC. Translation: CSARDYYEQYF.

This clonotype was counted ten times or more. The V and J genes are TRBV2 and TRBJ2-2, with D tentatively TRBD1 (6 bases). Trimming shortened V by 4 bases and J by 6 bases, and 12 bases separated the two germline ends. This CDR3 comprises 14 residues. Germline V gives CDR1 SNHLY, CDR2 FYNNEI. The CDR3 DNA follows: TGTGCCAGCAGTGCTCGGACAGTGTCCGGGGAGCTGTTTTTT. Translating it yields CASSARTVSGELFF. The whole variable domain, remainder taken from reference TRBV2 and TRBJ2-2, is EPEVTQTPSHQVTQMGQEVILRCVPISNHLYFYWYRQILGQKVEFLVSFYNNEISEKSEIFDDQFSVERPDGSNFTLKIRSTKLEDSAMYFCASSARTVSGELFFGEGSRLTVL.

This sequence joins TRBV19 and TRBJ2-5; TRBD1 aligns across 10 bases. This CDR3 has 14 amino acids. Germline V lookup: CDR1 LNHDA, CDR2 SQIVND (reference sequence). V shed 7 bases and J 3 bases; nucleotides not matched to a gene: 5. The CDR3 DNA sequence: TGTGCCAGTACCGAAGGGACAGGGGAAGAGACCCAGTACTTC. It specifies CASTEGTGEETQYF.

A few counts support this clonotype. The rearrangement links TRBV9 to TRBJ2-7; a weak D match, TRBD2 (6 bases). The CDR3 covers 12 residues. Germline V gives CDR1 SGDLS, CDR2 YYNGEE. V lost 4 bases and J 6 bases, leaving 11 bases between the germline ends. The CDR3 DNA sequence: TGTGCCAGCAGCCCCCGTAGCGGCGAGCAGTACTTC. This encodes CASSPRSGEQYF.

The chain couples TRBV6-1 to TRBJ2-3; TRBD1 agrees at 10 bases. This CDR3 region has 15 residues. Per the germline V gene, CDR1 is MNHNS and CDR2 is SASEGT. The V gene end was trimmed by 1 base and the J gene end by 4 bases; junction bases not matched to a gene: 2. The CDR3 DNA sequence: TGTGCCAGCAGTGAAGGACAGGGGGCCCCAGATACGCAGTATTTT. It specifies CASSEGQGAPDTQYF.

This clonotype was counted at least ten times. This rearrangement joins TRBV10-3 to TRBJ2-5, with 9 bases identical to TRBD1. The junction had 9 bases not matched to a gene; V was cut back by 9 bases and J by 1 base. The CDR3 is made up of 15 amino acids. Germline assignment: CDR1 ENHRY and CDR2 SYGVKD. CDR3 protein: CAMRPGQGGQETQYF. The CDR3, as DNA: TGTGCCATGCGCCCGGGACAGGGCGGCCAAGAGACCCAGTACTTC.

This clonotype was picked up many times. CDR3: CASSPRLAGAIDEQYF. The CDR3 DNA reads TGTGCCAGCTCACCCCGACTAGCGGGAGCTATAGACGAGCAGTACTTC. The chain carries TRBV18 and TRBJ2-7; 12 bases are a match to TRBD2. The junction had 8 bases not matched to a gene; V was cut back by 3 bases and J by 5 bases. This CDR3 region has 16 residues. Per germline, CDR1 KGHSH and CDR2 LQKENI.

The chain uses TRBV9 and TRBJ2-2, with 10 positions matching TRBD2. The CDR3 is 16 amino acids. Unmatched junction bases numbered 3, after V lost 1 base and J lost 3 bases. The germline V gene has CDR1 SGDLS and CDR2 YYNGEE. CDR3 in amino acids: CASSVSGLADTGELFF. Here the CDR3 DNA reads TGTGCCAGCAGCGTATCCGGACTAGCGGACACCGGGGAGCTGTTTTTT. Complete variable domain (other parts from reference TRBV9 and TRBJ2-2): DSGVTQTPKHLITATGQRVTLRCSPRSGDLSVYWYQQSLDQGLQFLIQYYNGEERAKGNILERFSAQQFPDLHSELNLSSLELGDSALYFCASSVSGLADTGELFFGEGSRLTVL.

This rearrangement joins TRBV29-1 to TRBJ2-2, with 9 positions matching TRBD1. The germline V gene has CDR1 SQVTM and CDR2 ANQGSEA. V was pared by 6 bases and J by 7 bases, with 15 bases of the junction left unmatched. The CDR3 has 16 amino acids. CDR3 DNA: TGCAGCGTGGGGGTGACGGGGACAGGGTTAGTCGGGGAGCTGTTTTTT. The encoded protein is CSVGVTGTGLVGELFF.

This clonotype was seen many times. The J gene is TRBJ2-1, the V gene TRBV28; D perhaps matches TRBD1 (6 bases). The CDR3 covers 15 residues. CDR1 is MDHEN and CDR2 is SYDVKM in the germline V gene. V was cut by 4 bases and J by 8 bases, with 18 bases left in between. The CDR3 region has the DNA TGTGCCAGCAGTTCGATCGGGACACCGAGGGATGAGCAGTTCTTC. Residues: CASSSIGTPRDEQFF.

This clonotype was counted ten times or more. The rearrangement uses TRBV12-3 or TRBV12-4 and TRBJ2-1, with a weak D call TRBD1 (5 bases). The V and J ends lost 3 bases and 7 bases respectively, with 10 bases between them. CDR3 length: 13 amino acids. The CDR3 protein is CASSFQGWNEQFF. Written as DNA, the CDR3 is TGTGCCAGCAGTTTTCAGGGATGGAATGAGCAGTTCTTC.

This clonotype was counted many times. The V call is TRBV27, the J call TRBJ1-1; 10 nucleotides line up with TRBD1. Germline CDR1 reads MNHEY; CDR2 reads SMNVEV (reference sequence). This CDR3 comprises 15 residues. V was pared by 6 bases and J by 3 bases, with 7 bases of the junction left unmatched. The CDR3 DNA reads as TGTGCCAGCAGAGCCCGACAGGGGGCGCACACTGAAGCTTTCTTT. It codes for CASRARQGAHTEAFF.

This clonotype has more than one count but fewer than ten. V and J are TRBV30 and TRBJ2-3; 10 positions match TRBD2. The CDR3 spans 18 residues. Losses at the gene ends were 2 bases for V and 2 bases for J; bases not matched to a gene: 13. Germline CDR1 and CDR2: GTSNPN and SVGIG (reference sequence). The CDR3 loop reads CAWSTWKREGPFTDTQYF. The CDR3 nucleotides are TGTGCCTGGAGTACTTGGAAGCGGGAGGGCCCATTCACAGATACGCAGTATTTT.

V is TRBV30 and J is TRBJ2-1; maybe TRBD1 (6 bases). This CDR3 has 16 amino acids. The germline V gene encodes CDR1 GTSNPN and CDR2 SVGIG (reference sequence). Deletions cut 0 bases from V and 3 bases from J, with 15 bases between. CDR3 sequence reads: CAWSVGGTGIYNEQFF. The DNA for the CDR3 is TGTGCCTGGAGTGTAGGTGGAACAGGGATCTACAATGAGCAGTTCTTC. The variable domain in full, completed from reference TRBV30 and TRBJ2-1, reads SQTIHQWPATLVQPVGSPLSLECTVEGTSNPNLYWYRQAAGRGLQLLFYSVGIGQISSEVPQNLSASRPQDRQFILSSKKLLLSDSGFYLCAWSVGGTGIYNEQFFGPGTRLTVL.

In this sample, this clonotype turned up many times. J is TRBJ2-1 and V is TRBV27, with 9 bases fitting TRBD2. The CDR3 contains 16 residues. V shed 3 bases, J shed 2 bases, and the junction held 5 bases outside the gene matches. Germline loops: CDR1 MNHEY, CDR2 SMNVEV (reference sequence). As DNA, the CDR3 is TGTGCCAGCAGTTTTATCGGCGGGAGGGCCTACAATGAGCAGTTCTTC. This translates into CASSFIGGRAYNEQFF.

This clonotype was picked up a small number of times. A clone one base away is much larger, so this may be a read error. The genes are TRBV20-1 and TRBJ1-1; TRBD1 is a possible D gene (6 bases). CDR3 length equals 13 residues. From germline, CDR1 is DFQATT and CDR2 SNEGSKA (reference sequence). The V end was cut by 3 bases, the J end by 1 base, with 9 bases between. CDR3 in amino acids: CSAREQGNTEAFF. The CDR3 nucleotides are TGCAGTGCTAGGGAACAGGGGAACACTGAAGCTTTCTTT.

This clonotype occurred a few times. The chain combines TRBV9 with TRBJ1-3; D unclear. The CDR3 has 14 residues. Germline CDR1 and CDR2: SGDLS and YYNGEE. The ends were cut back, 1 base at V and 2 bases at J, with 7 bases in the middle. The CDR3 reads CASSVSSAGNTIYF. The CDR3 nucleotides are TGTGCCAGCAGCGTATCGTCAGCTGGAAACACCATATATTTT.

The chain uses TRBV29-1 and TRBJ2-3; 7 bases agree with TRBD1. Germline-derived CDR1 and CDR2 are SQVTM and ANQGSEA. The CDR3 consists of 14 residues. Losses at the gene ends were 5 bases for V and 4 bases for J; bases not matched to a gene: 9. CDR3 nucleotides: TGCAGCGTTACCGCAGGGGGAGTGGCAGATACGCAGTATTTT. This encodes CSVTAGGVADTQYF.

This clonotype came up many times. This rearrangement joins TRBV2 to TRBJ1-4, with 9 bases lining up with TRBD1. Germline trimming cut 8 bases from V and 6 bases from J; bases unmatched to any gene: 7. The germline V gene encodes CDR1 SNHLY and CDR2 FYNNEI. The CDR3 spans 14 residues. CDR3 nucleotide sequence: TGTGCCAGCTGCCTACAGGGGGCACATGAAAAACTGTTTTTT. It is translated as CASCLQGAHEKLFF.